This T cell receptor (beta chain) was obtained from a study of T cell changes during pregnancy in multiple sclerosis. Only in-frame clones appear in the TCRdb table, and some are missing; sequencing was by immunoSEQ multiplex PCR. The repertoire has under 75,000 clones, 90% to 95% of them found once; the top ten carry less than 3.5%. The CDR3 is 15 residues long. CDR1 and CDR2 from the germline V gene are SGHRS and YFSETQ. V lost 1 base, J lost 5 bases, and 16 bases lay in between. This receptor was obtained from a female donor in good health, enrolled as a control in a pregnancy study. The chain joins TRBV5-1 to TRBJ2-7; D is undetermined. The sample was peripheral blood, taken in the third trimester of pregnancy. Here the CDR3 reads CASSLSAGPLDEQYF. The CDR3 nucleotides are TGCGCCAGCAGCTTGTCTGCAGGCCCCTTGGACGAGCAGTACTTC.